The next 19 T cell receptor beta chains were all read from a single sample in a study of CXCR3-negative and CXCR3-positive naive CD8 T cells. Through 5' RACE with UMI labels, the TRB cDNA libraries were prepared. TCRdb reanalyzed the 5' RACE reads and collapses them to one entry per CDR3 protein, without DNA. Reported are 84,000 or so distinct CDR3 sequences; the ten largest clones contain around 1.4%. Input material: naive CXCR3- CD8+ T cells from blood. The subset is: CD45RO-CCR7+CD27+CD95- naive CD8+ T cells lacking CXCR3 (TNR3-). The receptors were sampled from a human donor in good health. Some clones in this sample may be carry-over from other donors' samples.

CDR3 sequence reads: CASVPEGTDTQYF. The chain couples TRBV12-5 to TRBJ2-3; TCRdb gives TRBD1 as the D gene, but with no DNA this cannot be confirmed. CDR3 size: 13 residues. In germline, CDR1 is LGHNT, CDR2 FRNRAP.

This chain connects TRBV27 to TRBJ1-1; the D gene TCRdb calls, TRBD1, cannot be checked with no DNA. The CDR3 loop spans 15 amino acids. Germline-derived CDR1 and CDR2 are MNHEY and SMNVEV (reference sequence). CDR3 sequence: CASSPMTGFNTEAFF.

J is TRBJ2-7 and V is TRBV6-5. The CDR3 sequence is 16 residues long. Germline CDR1 MNHEY, CDR2 SVGAGI. Here the CDR3 reads CASSYSSEHIPYEQYF.

V and J are TRBV28 and TRBJ1-4; TCRdb lists TRBD1, though no DNA is available to test this call. The germline gives CDR1 MDHEN, CDR2 SYDVKM. The CDR3 runs 14 residues. The CDR3: CASREGRSSEKLFF.

The gene calls are TRBV4-1 and TRBJ1-5; lacking DNA, the TRBD1 call made by TCRdb goes unchecked. There are 14 residues in the CDR3. CDR1 is MGHRA, CDR2 YSYEKL, per germline. The chain's CDR3 is CASSQVTGDQPQHF.

This sequence joins TRBV19 and TRBJ1-1; there is no DNA to check the TCRdb D call of TRBD1. The CDR3 sequence is 14 residues long. Germline V gene lookup returns CDR1 LNHDA and CDR2 SQIVND (reference sequence). CDR3 in amino acids: CASSIGGSNTEAFF.

The J gene is TRBJ2-5, the V gene TRBV7-3. CDR1 SGHTA and CDR2 FQGTGA come from the germline V gene. The CDR3 has 14 amino acids. Here the CDR3 reads CASSLDGTQETQYF.

This chain joins TRBV12-3 or TRBV12-4 and TRBJ2-1; TCRdb reports TRBD1, a call that lacks DNA to check it against. The CDR3 totals 15 residues. CDR3 protein: CASRNPVTGVGEQFF.

V gene TRBV5-6 combines with J gene TRBJ1-1; TCRdb's D call of TRBD1 is untestable without DNA. Germline V gene data show CDR1 as SGHDT and CDR2 as YYEEEE. The CDR3 extends over 14 amino acids. CDR3 region: CASSSGTMDTEAFF.

J is TRBJ2-7 and V is TRBV4-3; TCRdb's assignment of TRBD1 cannot be checked, as there is no DNA. The CDR3 sequence is 13 residues long. Germline V CDR1 and CDR2: LGHNA, YSLEER. The CDR3 loop is CASSITGMGEQYF.

This chain's CDR3 is CASSFGTGIYEQYF. This chain uses TRBV11-2 with TRBJ2-7; as DNA is missing, the TRBD1 call by TCRdb cannot be tested. The CDR3 is 14 residues long. The V gene's germline CDR1 is SGHAT and CDR2 FQNNGV. The full variable domain, rest sourced from reference TRBV11-2 and TRBJ2-7, is EAGVAQSPRYKIIEKRQSVAFWCNPISGHATLYWYQQILGQGPKLLIQFQNNGVVDDSQLPKDRFSAERLKGVDSTLKIQPAKLEDSAVYLCASSFGTGIYEQYFGPGTRLTVT.

The V gene is TRBV2, the J gene TRBJ2-1; TCRdb's D call, TRBD2, is unchecked because there is no DNA. This CDR3 contains 13 residues. Germline V CDR1 and CDR2: SNHLY, FYNNEI. The CDR3 region is CASYKREGNEQFF.

V and J are TRBV7-2 and TRBJ2-1; TCRdb's D call, TRBD1, is unchecked because there is no DNA. CDR1 SGHTA and CDR2 FQGNSA come from the germline V gene. The CDR3 length is 17 residues. CDR3 in amino acids: CASSLASPGARGNEQFF.

V is TRBV20-1 and J is TRBJ2-7; TCRdb lists TRBD2, though no DNA is available to test this call. In germline, CDR1 is DFQATT, CDR2 SNEGSKA (reference sequence). The CDR3 consists of 15 residues. The CDR3 protein is CSAKMGLAGSYEQYF.

CDR3 sequence reads: CSVRGQGPSEAFF. V gene TRBV29-1 combines with J gene TRBJ1-1; TCRdb picks TRBD1, but there is no DNA to check that call. CDR1 SQVTM and CDR2 ANQGSEA come from the germline V gene. The CDR3 is made up of 13 amino acids.

The chain joins TRBV6-2 or TRBV6-3 to TRBJ2-1; TCRdb gives TRBD1 as the D gene, but with no DNA this cannot be confirmed. Germline loops: CDR1 MNHEY, CDR2 SVGEGT. CDR3 length: 21 amino acids. The CDR3 region is CASSYPQDRGRFRMGYNEQFF.

This sequence joins TRBV7-9 and TRBJ2-7; the D gene TCRdb calls, TRBD2, cannot be checked with no DNA. The germline CDR1 and CDR2 sequences are SEHNR and FQNEAQ (reference sequence). The CDR3 runs 14 residues. CDR3 region: CASTGAGPFYEQYF. The entire variable domain, with the rest obtained from reference TRBV7-9 and TRBJ2-7, is as follows: DTGVSQNPRHKITKRGQNVTFRCDPISEHNRLYWYRQTLGQGPEFLTYFQNEAQLEKSRLLSDRFSAERPKGSFSTLEIQRTEQGDSAMYLCASTGAGPFYEQYFGPGTRLTVT.

The CDR3 sequence is CASSVQGFDTGELFF. V usage is TRBV9 and J usage is TRBJ2-2; TCRdb calls TRBD1, which cannot be checked without DNA. The CDR3 has 15 residues. The germline gives CDR1 SGDLS, CDR2 YYNGEE.

The chain uses TRBV28 and TRBJ2-7. The CDR3 totals 12 residues. Looked up from germline, CDR1 is MDHEN and CDR2 is SYDVKM. The CDR3 is CASSKVLHEQYF.